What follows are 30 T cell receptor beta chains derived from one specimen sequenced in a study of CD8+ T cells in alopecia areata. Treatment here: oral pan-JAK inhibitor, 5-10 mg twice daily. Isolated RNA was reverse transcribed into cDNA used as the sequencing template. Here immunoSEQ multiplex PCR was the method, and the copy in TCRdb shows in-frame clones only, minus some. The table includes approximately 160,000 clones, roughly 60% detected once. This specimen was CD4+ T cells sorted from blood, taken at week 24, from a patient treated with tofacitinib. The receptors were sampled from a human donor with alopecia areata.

The chain's CDR3 is CASSQEGVSNQPQHF. In DNA form, the CDR3 reads TGCGCCAGCAGCCAAGAGGGTGTTAGCAATCAGCCCCAGCATTTT. The rearrangement uses TRBV4-1 and TRBJ1-5; D unresolved. The CDR3 has 15 amino acids. Germline V CDR1 and CDR2: MGHRA, YSYEKL. Between the trimmed V and J ends, which lost 0 bases and 0 bases, there was a span of 6 bases.

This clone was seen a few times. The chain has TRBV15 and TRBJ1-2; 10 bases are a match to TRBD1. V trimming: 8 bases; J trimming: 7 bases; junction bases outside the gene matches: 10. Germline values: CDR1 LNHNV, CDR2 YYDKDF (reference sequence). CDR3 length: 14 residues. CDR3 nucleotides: TGTGCCACCCAACAAGGGACAGGGGCGCGTGGCTACACCTTC. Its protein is CATQQGTGARGYTF.

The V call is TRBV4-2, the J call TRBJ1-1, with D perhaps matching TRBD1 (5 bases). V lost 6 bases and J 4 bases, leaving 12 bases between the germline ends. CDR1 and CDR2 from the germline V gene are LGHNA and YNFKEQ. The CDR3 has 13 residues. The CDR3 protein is CASREGGTTEAFF. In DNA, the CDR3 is TGTGCCAGCAGAGAAGGTGGGACCACTGAAGCTTTCTTT.

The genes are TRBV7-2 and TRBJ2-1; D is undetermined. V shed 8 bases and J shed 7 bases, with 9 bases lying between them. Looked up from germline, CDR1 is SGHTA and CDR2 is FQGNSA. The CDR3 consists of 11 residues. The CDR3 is CASSAWNEQFF. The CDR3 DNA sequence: TGTGCCAGCTCCGCGTGGAATGAGCAGTTCTTC. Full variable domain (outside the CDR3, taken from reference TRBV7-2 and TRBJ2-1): GAGVSQSPSNKVTEKGKDVELRCDPISGHTALYWYRQSLGQGLEFLIYFQGNSAPDKSGLPSDRFSAERTGGSVSTLTIQRTQQEDSAVYLCASSAWNEQFFGPGTRLTVL.

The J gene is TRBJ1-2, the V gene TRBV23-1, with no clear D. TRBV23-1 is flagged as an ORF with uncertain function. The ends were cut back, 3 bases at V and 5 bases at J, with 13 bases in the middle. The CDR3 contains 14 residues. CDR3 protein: CASSQSGERYGYTF. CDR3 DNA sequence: TGCGCCAGCAGTCAGTCCGGGGAGAGGTATGGCTACACCTTC.

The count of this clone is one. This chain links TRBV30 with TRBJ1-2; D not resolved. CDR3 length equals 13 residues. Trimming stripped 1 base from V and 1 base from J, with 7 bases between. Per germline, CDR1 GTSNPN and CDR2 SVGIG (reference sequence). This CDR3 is CAWSEEFNYGYTF. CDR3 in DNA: TGTGCCTGGAGTGAAGAGTTTAACTATGGCTACACCTTC. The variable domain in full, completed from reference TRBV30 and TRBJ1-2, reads SQTIHQWPATLVQPVGSPLSLECTVEGTSNPNLYWYRQAAGRGLQLLFYSVGIGQISSEVPQNLSASRPQDRQFILSSKKLLLSDSGFYLCAWSEEFNYGYTFGSGTRLTVV.

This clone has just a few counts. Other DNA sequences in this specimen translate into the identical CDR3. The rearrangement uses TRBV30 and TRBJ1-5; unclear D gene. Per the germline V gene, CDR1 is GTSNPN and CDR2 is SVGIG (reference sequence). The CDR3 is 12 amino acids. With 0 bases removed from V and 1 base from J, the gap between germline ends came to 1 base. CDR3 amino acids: CAWSVSNQPQHF. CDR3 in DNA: TGTGCCTGGAGTGTCAGCAATCAGCCCCAGCATTTT.

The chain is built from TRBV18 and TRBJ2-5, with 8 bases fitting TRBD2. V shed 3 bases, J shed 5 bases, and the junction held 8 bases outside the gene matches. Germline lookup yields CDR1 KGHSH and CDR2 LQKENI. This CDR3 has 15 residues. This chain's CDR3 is CASSPGGLAMETQYF. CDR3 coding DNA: TGTGCCAGCTCACCGGGTGGACTAGCCATGGAGACCCAGTACTTC.

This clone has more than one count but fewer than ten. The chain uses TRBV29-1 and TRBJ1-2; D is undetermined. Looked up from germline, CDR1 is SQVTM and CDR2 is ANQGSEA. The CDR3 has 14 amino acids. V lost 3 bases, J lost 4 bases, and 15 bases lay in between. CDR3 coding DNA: TGCAGCGTTGAGGGTTGGGTCCAAGGCTATGGCTACACCTTC. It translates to CSVEGWVQGYGYTF. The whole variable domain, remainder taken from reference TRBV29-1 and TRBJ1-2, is SAVISQKPSRDICQRGTSLTIQCQVDSQVTMMFWYRQQPGQSLTLIATANQGSEATYESGFVIDKFPISRPNLTFSTLTVSNMSPEDSSIYLCSVEGWVQGYGYTFGSGTRLTVV.

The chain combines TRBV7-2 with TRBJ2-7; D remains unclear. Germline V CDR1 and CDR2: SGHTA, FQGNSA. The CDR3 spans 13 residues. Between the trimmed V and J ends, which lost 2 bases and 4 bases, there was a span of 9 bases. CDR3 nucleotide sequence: TGTGCCAGCAGCTTAAGGGCAACGTACGAGCAGTACTTC. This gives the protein CASSLRATYEQYF.

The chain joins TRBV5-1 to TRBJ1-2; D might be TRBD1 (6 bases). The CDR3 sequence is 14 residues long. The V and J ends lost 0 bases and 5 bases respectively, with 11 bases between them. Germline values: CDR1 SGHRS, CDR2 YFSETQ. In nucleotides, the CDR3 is TGCGCCAGCAGCTTGGACACGGGGGCGTATGGCTACACCTTC. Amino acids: CASSLDTGAYGYTF.

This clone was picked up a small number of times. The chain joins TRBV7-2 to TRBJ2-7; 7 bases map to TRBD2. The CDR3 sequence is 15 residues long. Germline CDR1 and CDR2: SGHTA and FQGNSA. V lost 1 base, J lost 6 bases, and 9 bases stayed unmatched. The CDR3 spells CASSLVARGFSEQYF. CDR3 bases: TGTGCCAGCAGCTTAGTGGCGCGGGGGTTCAGCGAGCAGTACTTC.

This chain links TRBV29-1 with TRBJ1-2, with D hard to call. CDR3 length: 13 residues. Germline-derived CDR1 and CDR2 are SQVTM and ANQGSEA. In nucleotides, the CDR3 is TGCAGTGCTCTGGCGGATGCTAACTATGGCTACACCTTC. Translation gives CSALADANYGYTF. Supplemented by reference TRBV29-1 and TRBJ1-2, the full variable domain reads SAVISQKPSRDICQRGTSLTIQCQVDSQVTMMFWYRQQPGQSLTLIATANQGSEATYESGFVIDKFPISRPNLTFSTLTVSNMSPEDSSIYLCSALADANYGYTFGSGTRLTVV.

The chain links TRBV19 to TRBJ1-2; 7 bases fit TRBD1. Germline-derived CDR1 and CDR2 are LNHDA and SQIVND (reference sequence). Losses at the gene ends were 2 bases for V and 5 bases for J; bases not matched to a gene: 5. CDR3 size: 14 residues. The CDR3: CASSIRGDSYGYTF. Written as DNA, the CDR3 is TGTGCCAGTAGTATAAGAGGGGACAGTTATGGCTACACCTTC.

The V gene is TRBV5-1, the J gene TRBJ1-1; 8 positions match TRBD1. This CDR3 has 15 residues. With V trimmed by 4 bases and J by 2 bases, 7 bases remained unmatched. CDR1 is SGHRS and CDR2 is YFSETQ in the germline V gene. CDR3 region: CASSAQGDKNTEAFF. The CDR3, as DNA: TGCGCCAGCAGCGCACAGGGGGACAAAAACACTGAAGCTTTCTTT.

In DNA, the CDR3 is TGTGCCAGCAGCTTACAAAGCTACGAGCAGTACTTC. Protein sequence: CASSLQSYEQYF. J is TRBJ2-7 and V is TRBV7-9, with no clear D. CDR3 length: 12 amino acids. The germline gives CDR1 SEHNR, CDR2 FQNEAQ (reference sequence). Between the trimmed V and J ends, which lost 2 bases and 3 bases, there was a span of 5 bases.

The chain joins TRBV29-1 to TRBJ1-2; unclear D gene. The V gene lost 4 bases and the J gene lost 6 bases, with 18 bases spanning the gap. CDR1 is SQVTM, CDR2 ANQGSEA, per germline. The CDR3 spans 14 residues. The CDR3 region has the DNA TGCAGCGTTGCAGGATTGGCCCTCTTTAATGGCTACACCTTC. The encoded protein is CSVAGLALFNGYTF.

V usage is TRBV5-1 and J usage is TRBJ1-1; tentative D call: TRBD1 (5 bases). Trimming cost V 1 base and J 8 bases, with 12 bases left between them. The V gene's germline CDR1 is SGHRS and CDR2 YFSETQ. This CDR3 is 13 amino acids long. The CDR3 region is CASSLSTAHEAFF. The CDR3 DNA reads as TGCGCCAGCAGCTTGTCGACAGCCCACGAAGCTTTCTTT.

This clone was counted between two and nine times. This CDR3 reads CASSPSGHRNTEAFF. CDR3 nucleotide sequence: TGTGCCAGCAGCCCCTCCGGCCATAGGAACACTGAAGCTTTCTTT. The V call is TRBV7-8, the J call TRBJ1-1; D is ambiguous. Trimming shortened V by 5 bases and J by 1 base, and 14 bases separated the two germline ends. Germline assignment: CDR1 SGHVS and CDR2 FQNEAQ. The CDR3 totals 15 residues.

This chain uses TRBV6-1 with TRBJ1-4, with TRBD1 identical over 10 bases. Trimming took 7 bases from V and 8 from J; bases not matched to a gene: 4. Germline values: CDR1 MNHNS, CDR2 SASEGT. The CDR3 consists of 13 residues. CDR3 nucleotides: TGTGCCAGCAAGGGACAGGGGCGCGAAAAACTGTTTTTT. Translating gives CASKGQGREKLFF.

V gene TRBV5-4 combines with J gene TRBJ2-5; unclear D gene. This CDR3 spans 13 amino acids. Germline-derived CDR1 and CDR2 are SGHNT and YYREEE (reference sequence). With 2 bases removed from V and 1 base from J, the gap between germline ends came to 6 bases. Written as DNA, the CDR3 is TGTGCCAGCAGCTTCGCAGCCCAAGAGACCCAGTACTTC. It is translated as CASSFAAQETQYF.

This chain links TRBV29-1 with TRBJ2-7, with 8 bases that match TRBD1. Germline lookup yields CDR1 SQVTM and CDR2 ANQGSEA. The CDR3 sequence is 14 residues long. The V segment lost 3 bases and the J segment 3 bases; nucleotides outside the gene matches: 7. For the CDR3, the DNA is TGCAGCGTTGATCCCGGGACAGGTTACTACGAGCAGTACTTC. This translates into CSVDPGTGYYEQYF.

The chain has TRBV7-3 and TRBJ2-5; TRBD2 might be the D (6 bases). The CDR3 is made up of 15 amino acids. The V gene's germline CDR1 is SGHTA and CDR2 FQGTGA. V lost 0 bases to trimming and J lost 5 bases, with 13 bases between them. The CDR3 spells CASSLTSGTGETQYF. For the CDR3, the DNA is TGTGCCAGCAGCTTAACCTCGGGGACTGGGGAGACCCAGTACTTC.

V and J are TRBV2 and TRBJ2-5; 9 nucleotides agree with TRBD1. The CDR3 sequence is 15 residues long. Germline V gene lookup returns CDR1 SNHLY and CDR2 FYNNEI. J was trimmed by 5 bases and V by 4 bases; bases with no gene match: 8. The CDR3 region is CASSGSQGASETQYF. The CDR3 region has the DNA TGTGCCAGCAGTGGATCACAGGGGGCCTCGGAGACCCAGTACTTC.

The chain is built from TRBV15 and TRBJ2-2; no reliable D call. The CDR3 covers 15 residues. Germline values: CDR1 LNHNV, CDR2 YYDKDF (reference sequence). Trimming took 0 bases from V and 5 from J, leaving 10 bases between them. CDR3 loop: CATSRDLGQTGELFF. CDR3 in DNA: TGTGCCACCAGCAGAGATCTCGGGCAGACCGGGGAGCTGTTTTTT.

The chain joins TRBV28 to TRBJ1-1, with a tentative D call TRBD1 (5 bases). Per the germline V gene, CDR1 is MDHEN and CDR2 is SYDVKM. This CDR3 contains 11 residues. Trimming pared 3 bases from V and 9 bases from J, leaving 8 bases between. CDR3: CASSLQGKAFF. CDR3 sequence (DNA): TGTGCCAGCAGTTTGCAGGGAAAAGCTTTCTTT.

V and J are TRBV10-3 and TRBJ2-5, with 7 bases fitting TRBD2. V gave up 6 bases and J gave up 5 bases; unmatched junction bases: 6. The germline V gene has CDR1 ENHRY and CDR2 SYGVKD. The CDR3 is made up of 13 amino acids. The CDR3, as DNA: TGTGCCATCAGACAAGCGGGGCAGGAGACCCAGTACTTC. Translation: CAIRQAGQETQYF.

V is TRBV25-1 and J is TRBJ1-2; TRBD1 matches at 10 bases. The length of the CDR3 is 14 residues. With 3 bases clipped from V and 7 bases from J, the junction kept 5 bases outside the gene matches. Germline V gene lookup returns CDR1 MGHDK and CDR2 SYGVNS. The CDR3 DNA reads TGTGCCAGCAGTGAGACAGGGGGCTATTCTGGCTACACCTTC. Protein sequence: CASSETGGYSGYTF.

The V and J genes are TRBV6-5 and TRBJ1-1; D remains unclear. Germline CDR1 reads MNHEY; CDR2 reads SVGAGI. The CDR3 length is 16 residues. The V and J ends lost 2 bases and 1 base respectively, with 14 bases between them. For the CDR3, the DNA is TGTGCCAGCAGTTACAATCCCCGGGCACGGAACACTGAAGCTTTCTTT. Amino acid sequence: CASSYNPRARNTEAFF.

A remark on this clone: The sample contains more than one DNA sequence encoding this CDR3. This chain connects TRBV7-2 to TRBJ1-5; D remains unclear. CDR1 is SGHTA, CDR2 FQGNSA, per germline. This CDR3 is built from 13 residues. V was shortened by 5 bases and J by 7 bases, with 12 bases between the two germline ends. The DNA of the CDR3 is TGTGCCAGCAGCCTTTACCGAGCACAGCCCCAGCATTTT. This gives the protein CASSLYRAQPQHF.